This T cell receptor (beta chain) was profiled in a study of blood T cell repertoires in COVID-19. J was trimmed by 0 bases and V by 5 bases; bases with no gene match: 14. The germline gives CDR1 SGHAT, CDR2 FQNNGV. The CDR3 extends over 18 amino acids. TCRdb's table, derived via immunoSEQ multiplex PCR, lists solely in-frame clones and lacks some. The sample has roughly 90,000 clones, 70% to 90% seen once. This sequence originates from a man between 45 and 60 years old with COVID-19, enrolled during active disease. The chain couples TRBV11-2 to TRBJ2-3; 7 bases map to TRBD2. Material for sequencing was peripheral blood. Here the CDR3 reads CASSQFSGRGISTDTQYF. Written as DNA, the CDR3 is TGTGCCAGCAGCCAGTTTTCTGGGCGGGGGATCAGCACAGATACGCAGTATTTT.